A selection of T cell receptor beta chains follows, all from one sample in a study of identical twins. TCRdb reanalysed the 5' RACE reads using MiXCR and keeps one entry per CDR3 protein. The repertoire holds roughly 1.6 million distinct CDR3 sequences, with 32% as singletons. Material: cord blood. The receptors were sampled from a newborn girl in good health. CDR3s include the opening cysteine and the closing phenylalanine or tryptophan. The D gene is left open where the match is weak. Rows may omit the clone size; those that give it use once, few, many or a size class.

D	V	size	J	DNA	CDR3
NA	TRBV12-3/TRBV12-4	NA	TRBJ1-2	TGTGCCAGCAGTTTAATTTGGCGAGATGGCTACACCTTC	CASSLIWRDGYTF
TRBD1	TRBV12-3/TRBV12-4	NA	TRBJ2-5	TGTGCCAGCAGTCCCCGGACAGGGGCGGAGACCCAGTACTTC	CASSPRTGAETQYF
TRBD1	TRBV10-3	few	TRBJ2-5	TGTGCCACCGGGACAGGTTGGGGTGAGACCCAGTACTTC	CATGTGWGETQYF
NA	TRBV15	many	TRBJ2-4	TGTGCCACCAGCTTGGGGGGAGCCAAAAACATTCAGTACTTC	CATSLGGAKNIQYF
TRBD1	TRBV18	few	TRBJ2-2	TGTGCCAGCTCACCTAAGACAGGGCTCACCGGGGAGCTGTTTTTT	CASSPKTGLTGELFF
NA	TRBV24-1	NA	TRBJ2-5	TGTGCCACCAGTGATGGGTTCCTTCGTTGGTACTTC	CATSDGFLRWYF
TRBD1	TRBV10-3	NA	TRBJ2-7	TGTGCCACATCACAGGGGGCCTACGAGCAGTACTTC	CATSQGAYEQYF
TRBD1	TRBV5-1	few	TRBJ1-1	TGCGCCAGCAGCTTAAGCACAGGGGGCGGGACTGAAGCTTTCTTT	CASSLSTGGGTEAFF
TRBD1	TRBV20-1	NA	TRBJ2-7	TGCAGTGCTTACTTGACAGGGATATACGAGCAGTACTTC	CSAYLTGIYEQYF
NA	TRBV6-5	NA	TRBJ2-7	TGTGCCAGCAGGACCTGGGACAAATTCTACGAGCAGTACTTC	CASRTWDKFYEQYF
NA	TRBV7-9	few	TRBJ1-2	TGTGCCAGCAGAAAAGGGACTAACTATGGCTACACCTTC	CASRKGTNYGYTF
NA	TRBV4-2	NA	TRBJ1-1	TGTGCCAGCAGCCAAGAAAGGTTTAGACAATTAGCTTTCTTT	CASSQERFRQLAFF
TRBD1	TRBV20-1	few	TRBJ2-3	TGCAGTGCTAGAGATGGGGACAGGGGGCCAGATACGCAGTATTTT	CSARDGDRGPDTQYF
NA	TRBV4-2	few	TRBJ2-1	TGTGCCAGCAGCCAGGAATGGACTGCTTACAATGAGCAGTTCTTC	CASSQEWTAYNEQFF
NA	TRBV21-1	few	TRBJ1-5	TGTGCCAGCAGCAAACCCCCAGGGATGGGGCATGTGGATCAGCCCCAGCATTTT	CASSKPPGMGHVDQPQHF
TRBD1	TRBV28	NA	TRBJ2-2	TGTGCCAGCACCATGGACAGGACGAACACCGGGGAGCTGTTTTTT	CASTMDRTNTGELFF
NA	TRBV12-3/TRBV12-4	few	TRBJ2-4	TGTGCCAGCAGTTTGAGTCTCAGGAACATTCAGTACTTC	CASSLSLRNIQYF
NA	TRBV28	many	TRBJ2-7	TGTGCCAGCAGTTTGATTAGGGGAGTGAACGAGCAGTACTTC	CASSLIRGVNEQYF
TRBD2	TRBV6-6	many	TRBJ2-3	TGTGCCAGCAGTCGACTAGCGGGGGGGCCAGTTACGCAGTATTTT	CASSRLAGGPVTQYF
TRBD2	TRBV27	NA	TRBJ2-3	TGTGCCAGCAGTTTATTGGGGACTAGTCACACAGATACGCAGTATTTT	CASSLLGTSHTDTQYF
NA	TRBV7-9	NA	TRBJ2-1	TGTGCCAGCGGCCGAAAGGGACTCAATGAGCAGTTCTTC	CASGRKGLNEQFF
NA	TRBV5-5	few	TRBJ2-7	TGTGCCAGCAGCAGGACTGCGTTTGAGCAGTACTTC	CASSRTAFEQYF
NA	TRBV3-1	few	TRBJ1-5	TGTGCCAGCAGCCAAATGGACAGTCAGCCCCAGCATTTT	CASSQMDSQPQHF
TRBD2	TRBV29-1	NA	TRBJ2-1	TGCAGCGTTGAAGGGCTGCTAGCGGGAGATCGTGCTGTTGAGCAGTTCTTC	CSVEGLLAGDRAVEQFF
NA	TRBV5-1	NA	TRBJ2-7	TGCGCCAGCAGTCCGCAGGGTCCCGACTACGAGCAGTACTTC	CASSPQGPDYEQYF
NA	TRBV7-2	NA	TRBJ1-2	TGTGCCAGCAGCTTACGGACAGCTCCCTATGGCTACACCTTC	CASSLRTAPYGYTF
NA	TRBV9	NA	TRBJ2-1	TGTGCCAGCAGCGTAGTTCCAGGCCCCAACAATGAGCAGTTCTTC	CASSVVPGPNNEQFF
TRBD2	TRBV6-5	few	TRBJ2-7	TGTGCCAGCAGTTACTCGGTGATAATAGCGGGAGCCTACGAGCAGTACTTC	CASSYSVIIAGAYEQYF
NA	TRBV5-1	NA	TRBJ2-7	TGCGCCAGCAGCTCCTTAGCGACCTACAATGAGCAGTACTTC	CASSSLATYNEQYF
NA	TRBV7-8	NA	TRBJ1-1	TGTGCCAGCAGCCCCCGAACAGGGTGGCGCTCAATGAACACTGAAGCTTTCTTT	CASSPRTGWRSMNTEAFF
NA	TRBV2	NA	TRBJ1-1	TGTGCCAGCACCCCGGACTACACTGAAGCTTTCTTT	CASTPDYTEAFF
NA	TRBV3-1	many	TRBJ2-5	TGTGCCAGCAGCCCCCTCGGACTACGCGAAGAGACCCAGTACTTC	CASSPLGLREETQYF
NA	TRBV5-1	NA	TRBJ2-3	TGCGCCAGCAGTTTACGTGGGTGGGATACGCAGTATTTT	CASSLRGWDTQYF
TRBD2	TRBV2	NA	TRBJ2-3	TGTGCCAGCTCGGCAGCGGGAGGATGGACAGATACGCAGTATTTT	CASSAAGGWTDTQYF
TRBD1	TRBV15	few	TRBJ1-1	TGTGCCACCAGCACGACAGGGAGTCCTGAAGCTTTCTTT	CATSTTGSPEAFF
NA	TRBV20-1	few	TRBJ1-1	TGCAGTGGGAGGAGGCAGAACACTGAAGCTTTCTTT	CSGRRQNTEAFF
NA	TRBV19	NA	TRBJ1-5	TGTGCCAGTTCCCCTCTGGGGGGGCAGAATCAGCCCCAGCATTTT	CASSPLGGQNQPQHF
NA	TRBV20-1	once	TRBJ1-5	TGCAGTGCTTATTACAGGGACAATCAGCCCCAGCATTTT	CSAYYRDNQPQHF
TRBD1	TRBV5-8	NA	TRBJ2-3	TGTGCCAGCAGCCCAAGGGGGCAGTTCACAGATACGCAGTATTTT	CASSPRGQFTDTQYF
NA	TRBV20-1	few	TRBJ2-3	TGCAGTGCTAGAACGGCGGTAAGCACAGATACGCAGTATTTT	CSARTAVSTDTQYF
NA	TRBV29-1	NA	TRBJ1-4	TGCAGCGTTGGATCCCAAGAGGCCGCAACTAATGAAGAACTGTTTTTT	CSVGSQEAATNEELFF
NA	TRBV27	NA	TRBJ1-4	TGTGCCAGCAGTTTAAGTAGTGGGAAAAAACTGTTTTTT	CASSLSSGKKLFF
NA	TRBV12-3/TRBV12-4	many	TRBJ1-2	TGTGCCAGCAGTTTAGGGGTCCGCAACTATGGCTACACCTTC	CASSLGVRNYGYTF
NA	TRBV20-1	NA	TRBJ1-2	TGCAGTGCTAGGCAGACAGCCGGATTGTGGGATGGTGGTTATGGCTACACCTTC	CSARQTAGLWDGGYGYTF
TRBD1	TRBV4-1	many	TRBJ1-2	TGTGCCAGCAGTCAGGGGGGCGGCACTAACTATGGCTACACCTTC	CASSQGGGTNYGYTF
NA	TRBV12-3/TRBV12-4	NA	TRBJ1-1	TGTGCCAGCAGTCCGATGGAGACCGGGACTGAAGCTTTCTTT	CASSPMETGTEAFF
NA	TRBV20-1	NA	TRBJ2-3	TGCAGTGCTATTCGGTCCAACACAGATACGCAGTATTTT	CSAIRSNTDTQYF
NA	TRBV29-1	many	TRBJ2-7	TGCAGCGTTGAGACACAACGATCCTACGAGCAGTACTTC	CSVETQRSYEQYF